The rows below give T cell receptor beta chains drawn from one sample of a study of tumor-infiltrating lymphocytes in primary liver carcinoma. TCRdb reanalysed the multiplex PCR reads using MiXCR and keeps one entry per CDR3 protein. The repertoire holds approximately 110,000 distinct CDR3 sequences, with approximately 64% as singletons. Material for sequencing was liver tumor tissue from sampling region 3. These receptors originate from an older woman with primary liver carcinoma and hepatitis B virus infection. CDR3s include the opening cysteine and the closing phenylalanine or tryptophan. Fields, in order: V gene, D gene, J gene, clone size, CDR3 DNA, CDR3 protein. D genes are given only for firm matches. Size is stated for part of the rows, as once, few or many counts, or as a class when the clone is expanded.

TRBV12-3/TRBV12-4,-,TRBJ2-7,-,TGTGTCAGCCGGGGCAGGCACTCCTACGAGCAGTACTTC,CVSRGRHSYEQYF
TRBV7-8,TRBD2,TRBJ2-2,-,TGTGCAAGCAGCTCAGGTAGCGGGAGACCCACCGGGGAGCTGTTTTTT,CASSSGSGRPTGELFF
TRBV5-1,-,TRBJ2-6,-,TGCGCCAGCAGCTCTCCAGCCGGCTATGGGGCCAACGTCCTGACTTTC,CASSSPAGYGANVLTF
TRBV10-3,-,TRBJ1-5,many,TGTGCCATCAGTGATGGGGACGGCCCCAATCAGCCCCAGCATTTT,CAISDGDGPNQPQHF
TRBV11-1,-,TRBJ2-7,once,TGTGCCAGCAGCCCTCGAGTAGCAGGACTACGCGAGCAGTACTTC,CASSPRVAGLREQYF
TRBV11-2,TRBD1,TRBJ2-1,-,TGTGCCAGCAGCTTAAGTATGGGGACAGAAGATAATGAGCAGTTCTTC,CASSLSMGTEDNEQFF
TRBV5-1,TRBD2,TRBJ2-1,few,TGCGCCAGCAGCTTGTTAACTAGCGGCAATGAGCAGTTCTTC,CASSLLTSGNEQFF
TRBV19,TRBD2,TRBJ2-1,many,TGTGCCAGTAGTATAAGACTAGCGGGGGTCTACAATGAGCAGTTCTTC,CASSIRLAGVYNEQFF
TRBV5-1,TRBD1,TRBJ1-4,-,TGCGCCAGCAGATGGGGGACAGTGAAGGAAAAACTGTTTTTT,CASRWGTVKEKLFF
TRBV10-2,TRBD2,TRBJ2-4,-,TGCGTCAGCATGGATAGCGGGACCGCCAAAAACATTCAGTACTTC,CVSMDSGTAKNIQYF
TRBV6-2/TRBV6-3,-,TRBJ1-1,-,TGTGCCAGCACTGCGACAACGAACACTGAAGCTTTCTTC,CASTATTNTEAFF
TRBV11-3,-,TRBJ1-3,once,TGTACCAGCAGGACTATAGGGGCTTTCACTCCTGGAAACACCATATATTTT,CTSRTIGAFTPGNTIYF
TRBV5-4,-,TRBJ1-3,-,TGTGCCAGCAGCTTAGGCGGGGACCTAACTGGAAACACCATATATTTT,CASSLGGDLTGNTIYF
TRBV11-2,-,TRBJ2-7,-,TGTGCCAGCAGCTTAGATACGGGCCCAGAGTACGAGCAATACTTC,CASSLDTGPEYEQYF
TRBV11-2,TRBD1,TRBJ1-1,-,TGTGCCACTAGCCGACGGGACAGAACGAACACTGAAGCTTTCTTT,CATSRRDRTNTEAFF
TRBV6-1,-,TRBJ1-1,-,TGTGCCACCCCGGCAGGGACAAACAGTGAAGCTTTCTTT,CATPAGTNSEAFF
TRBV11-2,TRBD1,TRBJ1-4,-,TGTGAAAGCAGCTCGCACAGGGGGCTGGCAACTAATGAAAAACTGTTTTTT,CESSSHRGLATNEKLFF
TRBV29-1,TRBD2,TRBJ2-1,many,TGCAGCGTTGGTCTAGCGGGATGGTTCAATGAGCAGTTCTTC,CSVGLAGWFNEQFF
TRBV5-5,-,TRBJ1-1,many,TGTGCCAGCAGCTTGGAGGGACCCGAAGCTTTCTTT,CASSLEGPEAFF
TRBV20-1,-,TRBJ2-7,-,TGCAGTGCTAGAATGGCTAGTGGGGCCTACGAGCAGTACTTC,CSARMASGAYEQYF
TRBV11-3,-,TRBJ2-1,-,TGTGCCAGCTGCCACCGGGACCACACCTACAATGAGCAGTTCTTC,CASCHRDHTYNEQFF
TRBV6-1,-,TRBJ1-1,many,TGTGCCAGCAGTGAAAGTGAGAACACTGAAGCTTTCTTT,CASSESENTEAFF
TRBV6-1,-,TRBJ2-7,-,TGTACCAGCAGTGAAGATGAGGCTAGGGGCTCCTACGAGCAGTACTTC,CTSSEDEARGSYEQYF
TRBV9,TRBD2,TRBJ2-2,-,TGTGCCAGCAGTGAAAGCGGGAGGGTCACCGGGGAGCTGTTTTTT,CASSESGRVTGELFF
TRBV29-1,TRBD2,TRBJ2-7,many,TGCAGCGTTGCACCCGGGACTAGTTCATACGAGCAGTACTTC,CSVAPGTSSYEQYF
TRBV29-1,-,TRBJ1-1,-,TGTAGCGTTCAGGGAAGGGTCACTGAAACTTTCTTT,CSVQGRVTETFF
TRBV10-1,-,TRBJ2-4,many,TGCGCCAGCAGTGAGTCGGGGGGACAGATACAGTACTTC,CASSESGGQIQYF
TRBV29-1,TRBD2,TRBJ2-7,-,TGCAGCGCCGGATTAGCGGGAGGGTCGAGTGAGCAGTACTTC,CSAGLAGGSSEQYF
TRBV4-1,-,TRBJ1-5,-,TGCGCCAGCAGCCAAGATTGGACGGGGAATCAGTCCCAGCATTTT,CASSQDWTGNQSQHF
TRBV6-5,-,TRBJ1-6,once,TGTGCCAGCAGTCAGAGTGTGGGCGTTGGGGATAATCGAGCCCTCCACTTT,CASSQSVGVGDNRALHF
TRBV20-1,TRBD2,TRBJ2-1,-,TGCAGTGCTACCGGGACTAGCGGGATGTCTGGTACACACAATGAGCAGTTCTTC,CSATGTSGMSGTHNEQFF
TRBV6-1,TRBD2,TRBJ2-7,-,TGTACCAGCAGTACCCATACTAGCGGGAGTTTCGAGCAGTACTTC,CTSSTHTSGSFEQYF
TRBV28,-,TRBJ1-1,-,TGTGCCAGCAGTTTTCCGACACGCGAAGCTTTCTTT,CASSFPTREAFF
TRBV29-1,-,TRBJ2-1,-,TGCAGCGTTGTTCTCAGGACAGAGAGCTCCTACGATGAGCAGTTCTTC,CSVVLRTESSYDEQFF
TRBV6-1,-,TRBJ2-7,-,TGTGCCAGCAGCGACCCCCCCGGGACCGTGAGGGACGAGCAGTACTTC,CASSDPPGTVRDEQYF
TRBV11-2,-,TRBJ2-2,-,TGTGTCAGCAGCCCTCTGCAAGGACCGACCGGGCAGCTGTTTTTT,CVSSPLQGPTGQLFF
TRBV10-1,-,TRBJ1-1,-,TGCGCCAACCCAGCCCGGGAGGCGGAAGCTTTCTTT,CANPAREAEAFF
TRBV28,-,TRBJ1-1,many,TGTGCCCTGGGGGGACAAGTTCTGGAAGCTTTCTTT,CALGGQVLEAFF
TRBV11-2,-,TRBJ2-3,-,TGTGCCAGCAACTTCGGGATCTTGGGGGGAACGCAGTGTTTT,CASNFGILGGTQCF
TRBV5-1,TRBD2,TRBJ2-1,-,TGCGCCATCAGCTTCAGCGGGAGTAGGAATGAGGAGTTCTTC,CAISFSGSRNEEFF
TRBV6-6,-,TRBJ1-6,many,TGTGCCAGCAGTTACTCGCAGGGGACCGAGGGATCACCCCTCCACTTT,CASSYSQGTEGSPLHF
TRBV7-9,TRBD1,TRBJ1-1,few,TGTGCCAGCAGCTTACCCCAGGGGGCGGCGGAAGCTTTCTTT,CASSLPQGAAEAFF
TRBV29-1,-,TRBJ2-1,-,TGCAGCGTTGAAGATGTAAGCTTAACGCGCTACAATGAGCGGTTCTTC,CSVEDVSLTRYNERFF
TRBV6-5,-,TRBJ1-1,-,TGTGCCAGAAGTGAGGGATGGTACACTGAAGCTTGCTTT,CARSEGWYTEACF